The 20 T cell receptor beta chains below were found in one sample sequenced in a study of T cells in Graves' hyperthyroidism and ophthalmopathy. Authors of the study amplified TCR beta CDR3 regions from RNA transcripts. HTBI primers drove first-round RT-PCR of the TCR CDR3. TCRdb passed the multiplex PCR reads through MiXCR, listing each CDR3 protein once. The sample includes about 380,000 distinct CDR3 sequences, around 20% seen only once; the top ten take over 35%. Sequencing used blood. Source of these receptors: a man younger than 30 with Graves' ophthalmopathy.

The CDR3 nucleotides are TGCAGTGCCCGCAGGACTAGCGGGGGGGCGGAGACCCAGTACTTC. Its translation: CSARRTSGGAETQYF. This rearrangement joins TRBV20-1 to TRBJ2-5; 15 nucleotides line up with TRBD2. CDR3 size: 15 residues. J was trimmed by 5 bases and V by 6 bases; bases with no gene match: 7. CDR1 is DFQATT and CDR2 is SNEGSKA in the germline V gene (reference sequence).

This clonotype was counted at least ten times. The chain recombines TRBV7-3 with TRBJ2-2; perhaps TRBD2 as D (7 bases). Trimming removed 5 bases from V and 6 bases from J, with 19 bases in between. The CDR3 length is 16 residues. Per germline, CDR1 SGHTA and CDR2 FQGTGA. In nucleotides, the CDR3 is TGTGCCAGCAGCCTAGGGGGGGGGCCCGGAGCCGGGGAGCTGTTTTTT. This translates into CASSLGGGPGAGELFF.

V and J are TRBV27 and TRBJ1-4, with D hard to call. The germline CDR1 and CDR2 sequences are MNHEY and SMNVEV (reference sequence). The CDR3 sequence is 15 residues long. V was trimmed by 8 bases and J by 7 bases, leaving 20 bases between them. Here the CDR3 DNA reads TGTGCCAGCGCCAGGAAGTCACCAGCGCGTGAAAAACTGTTTTTT. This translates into CASARKSPAREKLFF.

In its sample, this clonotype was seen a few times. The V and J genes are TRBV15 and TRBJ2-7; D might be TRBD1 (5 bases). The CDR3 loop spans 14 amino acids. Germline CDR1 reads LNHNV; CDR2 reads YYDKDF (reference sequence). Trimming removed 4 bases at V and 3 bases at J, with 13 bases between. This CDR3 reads CATSNRLDSYEQYF. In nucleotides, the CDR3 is TGTGCCACCAGCAATCGATTAGACAGCTACGAGCAGTACTTC.

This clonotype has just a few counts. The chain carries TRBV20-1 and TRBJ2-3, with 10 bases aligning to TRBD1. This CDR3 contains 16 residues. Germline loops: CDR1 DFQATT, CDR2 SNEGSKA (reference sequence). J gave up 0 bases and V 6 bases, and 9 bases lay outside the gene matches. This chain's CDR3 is CSAPGQGDLSTDTQYF. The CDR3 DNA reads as TGCAGTGCCCCAGGACAGGGGGACCTAAGCACAGATACGCAGTATTTT.

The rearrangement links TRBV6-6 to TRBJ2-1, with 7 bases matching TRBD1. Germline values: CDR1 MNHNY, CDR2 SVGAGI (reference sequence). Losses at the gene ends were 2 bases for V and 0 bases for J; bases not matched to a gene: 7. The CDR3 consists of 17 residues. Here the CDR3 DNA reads TGTGCCAGCAGTTACCGGGTCGGGACAGACTCCTACAATGAGCAGTTCTTC. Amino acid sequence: CASSYRVGTDSYNEQFF.

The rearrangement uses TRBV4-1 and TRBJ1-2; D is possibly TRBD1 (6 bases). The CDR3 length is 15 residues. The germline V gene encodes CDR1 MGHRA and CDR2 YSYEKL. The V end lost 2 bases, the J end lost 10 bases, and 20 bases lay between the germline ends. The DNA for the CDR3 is TGCGCCAGCAGCCAAAGGGTTGAGACAGGACCAGACTACACCTTC. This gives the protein CASSQRVETGPDYTF.

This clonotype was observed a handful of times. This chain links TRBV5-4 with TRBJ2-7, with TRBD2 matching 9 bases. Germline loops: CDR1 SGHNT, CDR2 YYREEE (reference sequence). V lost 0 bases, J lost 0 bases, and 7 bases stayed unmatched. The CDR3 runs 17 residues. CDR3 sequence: CASSLVLAGSLSYEQYF. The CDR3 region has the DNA TGTGCCAGCAGCTTGGTCCTAGCGGGGAGCCTCTCCTACGAGCAGTACTTC.

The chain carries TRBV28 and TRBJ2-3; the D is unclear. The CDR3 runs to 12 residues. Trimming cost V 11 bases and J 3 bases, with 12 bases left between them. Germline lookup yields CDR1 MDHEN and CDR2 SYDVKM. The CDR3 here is CAGLSGTDTQYF. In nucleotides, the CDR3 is TGTGCCGGCCTTTCCGGGACAGATACGCAGTATTTT.

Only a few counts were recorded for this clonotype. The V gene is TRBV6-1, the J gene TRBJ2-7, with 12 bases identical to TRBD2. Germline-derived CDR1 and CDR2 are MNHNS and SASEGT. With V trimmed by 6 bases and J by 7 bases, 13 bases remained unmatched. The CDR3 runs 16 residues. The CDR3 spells CASRTSWASGGGEQYF. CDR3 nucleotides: TGTGCCAGCAGAACGTCGTGGGCTAGCGGGGGGGGGGAGCAGTACTTC.

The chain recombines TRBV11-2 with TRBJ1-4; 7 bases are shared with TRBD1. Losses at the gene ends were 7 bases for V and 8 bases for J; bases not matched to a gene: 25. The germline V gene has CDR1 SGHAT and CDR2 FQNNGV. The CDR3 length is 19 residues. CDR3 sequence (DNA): TGTGCCAGCACCCACAGGGGTGGCCAGGCAGTCGGTCTGAGGGAAAAACTGTTTTTT. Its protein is CASTHRGGQAVGLREKLFF.

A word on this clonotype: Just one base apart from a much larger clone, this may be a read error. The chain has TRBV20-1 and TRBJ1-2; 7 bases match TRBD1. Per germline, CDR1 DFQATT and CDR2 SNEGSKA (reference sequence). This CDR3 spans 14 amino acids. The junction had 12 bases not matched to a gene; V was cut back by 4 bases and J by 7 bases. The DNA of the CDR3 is TGCAGTGCTACCATTGGTTTACAGGGGTCTGGCTACACCTTC. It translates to CSATIGLQGSGYTF.

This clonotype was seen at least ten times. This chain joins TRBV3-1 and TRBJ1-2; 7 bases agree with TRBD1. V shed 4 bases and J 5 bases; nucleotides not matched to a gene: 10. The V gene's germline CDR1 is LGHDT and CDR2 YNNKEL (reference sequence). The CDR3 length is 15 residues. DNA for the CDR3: TGTGCCAGCAGCCTAATTCGGGACAGAATGTATGGCTACACCTTC. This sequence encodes CASSLIRDRMYGYTF.

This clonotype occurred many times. CDR3 region: CASSLRGGHSYEQYF. The CDR3 DNA reads as TGTGCCAGCAGCTTACGAGGGGGCCACTCCTACGAGCAGTACTTC. V and J are TRBV7-6 and TRBJ2-7; 7 bases are shared with TRBD1. V was clipped by 2 bases and J by 0 bases; unmatched bases: 4. CDR3 size: 15 residues. CDR1 is SGHVS, CDR2 FNYEAQ, per germline. Combining the CDR3 with reference TRBV7-6 and TRBJ2-7 gives the whole variable domain GAGVSQSPRYKVTKRGQDVALRCDPISGHVSLYWYRQALGQGPEFLTYFNYEAQQDKSGLPNDRFSAERPEGSISTLTIQRTEQRDSAMYRCASSLRGGHSYEQYFGPGTRLTVT.

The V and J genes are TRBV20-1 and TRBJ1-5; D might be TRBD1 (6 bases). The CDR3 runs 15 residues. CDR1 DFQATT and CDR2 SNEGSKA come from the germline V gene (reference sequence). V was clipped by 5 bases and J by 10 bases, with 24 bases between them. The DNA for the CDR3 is TGCAGTGCTGCCTGGGGGCCGGATCCGACCAGCCCCCAGCATTTT. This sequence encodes CSAAWGPDPTSPQHF.

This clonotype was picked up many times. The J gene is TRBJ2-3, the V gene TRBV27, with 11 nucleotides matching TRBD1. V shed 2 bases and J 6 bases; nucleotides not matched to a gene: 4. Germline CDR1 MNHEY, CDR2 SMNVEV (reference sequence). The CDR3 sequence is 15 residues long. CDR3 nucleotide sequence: TGTGCCAGCAGTTTAGGGACAGGGGGGCCGGATACGCAGTATTTT. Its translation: CASSLGTGGPDTQYF.

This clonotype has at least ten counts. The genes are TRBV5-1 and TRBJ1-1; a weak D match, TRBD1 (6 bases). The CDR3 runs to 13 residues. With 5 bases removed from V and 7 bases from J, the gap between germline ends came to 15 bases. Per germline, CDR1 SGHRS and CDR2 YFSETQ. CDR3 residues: CASRSPGEVEAFF. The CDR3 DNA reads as TGCGCCAGCAGGTCTCCAGGGGAGGTTGAAGCTTTCTTT.

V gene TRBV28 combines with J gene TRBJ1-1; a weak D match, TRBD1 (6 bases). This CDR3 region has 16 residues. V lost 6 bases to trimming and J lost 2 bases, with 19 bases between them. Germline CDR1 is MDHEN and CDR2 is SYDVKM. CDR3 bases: TGTGCCAGCAGCCCCGAACGGGGGGCCGGAAACACTGAAGCTTTCTTT. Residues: CASSPERGAGNTEAFF.

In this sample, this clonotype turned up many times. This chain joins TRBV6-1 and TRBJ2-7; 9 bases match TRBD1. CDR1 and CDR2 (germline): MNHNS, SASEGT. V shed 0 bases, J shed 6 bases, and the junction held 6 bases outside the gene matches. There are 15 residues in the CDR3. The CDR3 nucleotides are TGTGCCAGCAGTGAAGCCGGGACAGGGTTCCTCGAGCAGTACTTC. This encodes CASSEAGTGFLEQYF.

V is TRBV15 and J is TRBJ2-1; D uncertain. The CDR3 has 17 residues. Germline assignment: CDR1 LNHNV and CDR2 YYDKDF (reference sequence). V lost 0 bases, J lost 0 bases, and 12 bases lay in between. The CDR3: CATSRDISTGSYNEQFF. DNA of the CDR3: TGTGCCACCAGCAGAGATATCTCCACGGGCTCCTACAATGAGCAGTTCTTC.